This is a list of T cell receptor beta chains from one sample in a study of blood T cell repertoires in COVID-19. Sequenced by immunoSEQ multiplex PCR; TCRdb stores in-frame clones only, minus some. The table has about 400,000 clones, approximately 86% seen once. The sequencing sample was made of PBMCs or T cells enriched from blood (not recorded which). These receptors all come from a woman in her thirties or forties with acute COVID-19. The CDR3 runs from the conserved cysteine through the conserved F or W. The order of the fields is D gene, clone size, J gene, V gene, CDR3 DNA, CDR3 protein. The D gene is left open where the match is weak. Some rows have no size entry. The others give once, few or many, or a class for an expanded clone.

>NA|NA|TRBJ2-3|TRBV2
TGTGCCAGCAGGGACAACACAGATACGCAGTATTTT
CASRDNTDTQYF
>TRBD1|NA|TRBJ2-2|TRBV25-1
TGTGCCAGCAGTGAATATGGGACAGGTCGCGGCACCGGGGAGCTGTTTTTT
CASSEYGTGRGTGELFF
>NA|once|TRBJ1-4|TRBV3-1/TRBV3-2
TGTGCCAGCAGCCAAGTAGCAGGGAGGGGGGTGCATAATGAAAAACTGTTTTTT
CASSQVAGRGVHNEKLFF
>TRBD1|NA|TRBJ2-1|TRBV29-1
TGCAGCGTTGAAGGGAAGACAGGGCGTTGGGAGCAGTTCTTC
CSVEGKTGRWEQFF
>NA|NA|TRBJ1-1|TRBV2
TGTGCCAGCAAAAGGGAGGGGAACACTGAAGCTTTCTTT
CASKREGNTEAFF
>NA|NA|TRBJ1-1|TRBV29-1
TGCAGCGTGTGGGAGGACACTGAAGCTTTCTTT
CSVWEDTEAFF
>NA|few|TRBJ1-3|TRBV11-2
TGTGCCAGCAGCTTCCGCGGAAACTCTGGAAACACCATATATTTT
CASSFRGNSGNTIYF
>NA|NA|TRBJ1-6|TRBV6-5
TGTGCCAGCAGTTCAAGACAGGTAGACTCACCCCTCCACTTT
CASSSRQVDSPLHF
>NA|NA|TRBJ2-5|TRBV21-1
TGTGCCAGCAGCAAAGTAGATGGGTACAGGGGGCAACTACAAGAGACCCAGTACTTC
CASSKVDGYRGQLQETQYF
>NA|NA|TRBJ1-6|TRBV10-1
TGCGCCAGCAGTGAGGGGGGGGGATGGGGTTCACCCCTCCACTTT
CASSEGGGWGSPLHF